This TCR beta chain was identified during a study of blood T cells in healthy people across ages. The use of a sample-barcoded 5' primer and a J-beta primer mix characterized a second PCR of roughly 6 to 11 cycles. TCRdb reanalysed the 5' RACE reads using MiXCR and keeps one entry per CDR3 protein. This table has 720,000 or so distinct CDR3 sequences, around 38% appearing once. Study observations and caveats: Long-lived donors had more naive CD4+ cells and higher diversity than aged donors. Among T cells, TCR beta diversity per million cells dropped roughly linearly as age rose. Considered underestimates were the diversity estimates obtained from one million T cells.

This CDR3 contains 15 residues. V lost 4 bases, J lost 4 bases, and 16 bases lay in between. CDR1 is LNHDA and CDR2 is SQIVND in the germline V gene (reference sequence). Remarks on this clonotype: No antigen is known for it.

Sequenced sample: blood. This chain joins TRBV19 and TRBJ2-5; possibly TRBD2 for D (5 bases). This TCR derives from a man at least 80 years old in good health. This chain's CDR3 is CASSTAADGVETQYF. The CDR3 region has the DNA TGTGCCAGTAGTACCGCAGCGGATGGGGTAGAGACCCAGTACTTC.